The present TCR beta chain was sequenced within a study of early T cells in non-severe SARS-CoV-2 infection. Study details: RNA in bulk from unsorted whole blood was sequenced, and chains were unpaired.

This clonotype was recorded at least ten times. The target antigen is unknown. Unique molecular identifiers were attached to individual cDNA molecules. Each CDR3 protein is one row after TCRdb ran MiXCR on the 5' RACE reads. The sample records around 50,000 distinct CDR3 sequences, 10% to 15% being singletons. Study-wide results and limits: Anti-spike CD8 responses were favored by VDJdb matching, which missed private and CD4 specificities.

CDR3 size: 12 residues. Germline V gene data show CDR1 as MDHEN and CDR2 as SYDVKM. Trimming cost V 6 bases and J 6 bases, with 9 bases left between them. The receptor was isolated from an adult who was a healthcare worker with PCR-confirmed SARS-CoV-2 infection or an uninfected control (not recorded which). The sequencing sample was made of whole blood. The chain carries TRBV28 and TRBJ1-5; no reliable D call. CDR3 loop: CASRVVGQPQHF. DNA of the CDR3: TGTGCCAGCAGAGTAGTTGGTCAGCCCCAGCATTTT.